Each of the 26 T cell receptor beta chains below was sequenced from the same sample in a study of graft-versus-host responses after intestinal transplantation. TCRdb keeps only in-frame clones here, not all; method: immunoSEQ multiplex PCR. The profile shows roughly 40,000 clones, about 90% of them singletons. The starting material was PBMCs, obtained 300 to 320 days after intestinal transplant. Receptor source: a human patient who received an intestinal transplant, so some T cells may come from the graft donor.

CDR3 nucleotides: TGTGCCAGCAGCGTCCCCTCCCGGGGCAGGGGCAACTCTGGGGCCAACGTCCTGACTTTC. It codes for CASSVPSRGRGNSGANVLTF. The chain links TRBV9 to TRBJ2-6; perhaps TRBD1 as D (6 bases). Trimming took off 2 bases at V and 0 bases at J, with 21 bases between the two ends. Germline CDR1 and CDR2: SGDLS and YYNGEE. CDR3 length equals 20 residues.

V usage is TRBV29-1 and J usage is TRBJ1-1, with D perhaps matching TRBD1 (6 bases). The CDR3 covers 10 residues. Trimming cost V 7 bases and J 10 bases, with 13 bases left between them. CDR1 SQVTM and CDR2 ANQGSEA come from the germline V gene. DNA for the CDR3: TGCAGCGCCCAGACAGGTACAGCTTTCTTT. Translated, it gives CSAQTGTAFF.

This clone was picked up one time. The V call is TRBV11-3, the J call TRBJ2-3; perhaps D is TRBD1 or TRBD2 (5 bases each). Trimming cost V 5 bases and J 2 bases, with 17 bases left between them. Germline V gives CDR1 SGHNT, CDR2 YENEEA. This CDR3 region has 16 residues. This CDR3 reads CASSPGRDGYTDTQYF. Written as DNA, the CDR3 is TGTGCCAGCAGCCCAGGCCGGGACGGCTACACAGATACGCAGTATTTT.

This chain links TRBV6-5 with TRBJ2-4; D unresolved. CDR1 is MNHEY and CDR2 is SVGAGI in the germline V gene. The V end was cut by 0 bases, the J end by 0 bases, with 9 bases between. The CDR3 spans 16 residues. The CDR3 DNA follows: TGTGCCAGCAGTTACTCGACGACACTAGCCAAAAACATTCAGTACTTC. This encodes CASSYSTTLAKNIQYF.

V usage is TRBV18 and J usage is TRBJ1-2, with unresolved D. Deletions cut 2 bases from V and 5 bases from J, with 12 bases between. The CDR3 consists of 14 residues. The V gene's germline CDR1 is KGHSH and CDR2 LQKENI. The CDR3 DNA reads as TGTGCCAGCTCACCAGGGAACTCTCCATATGGCTACACCTTC. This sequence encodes CASSPGNSPYGYTF.

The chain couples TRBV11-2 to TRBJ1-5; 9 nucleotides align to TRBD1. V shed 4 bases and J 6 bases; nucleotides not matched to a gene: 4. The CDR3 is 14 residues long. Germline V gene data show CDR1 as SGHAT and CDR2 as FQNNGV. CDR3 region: CASSSGQGGQPQHF. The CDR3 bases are TGTGCCAGCAGCTCGGGACAGGGCGGTCAGCCCCAGCATTTT.

CDR3 nucleotide sequence: TGTGCCAGCAACAGGGTCGACGAGCAGTACTTC. Translating it yields CASNRVDEQYF. The chain joins TRBV6-5 to TRBJ2-7, with a possible D match to TRBD1 (6 bases). Germline-derived CDR1 and CDR2 are MNHEY and SVGAGI. This CDR3 contains 11 residues. The ends were cut back, 7 bases at V and 5 bases at J, with 9 bases in the middle.

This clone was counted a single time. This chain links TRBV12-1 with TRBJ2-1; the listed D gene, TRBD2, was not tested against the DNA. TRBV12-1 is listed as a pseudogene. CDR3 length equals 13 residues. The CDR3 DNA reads TGTGCCAGCAGCTTTGGTAGAGGGAAGGAGCAGTTCTTC. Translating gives CASSFGRGKEQFF.

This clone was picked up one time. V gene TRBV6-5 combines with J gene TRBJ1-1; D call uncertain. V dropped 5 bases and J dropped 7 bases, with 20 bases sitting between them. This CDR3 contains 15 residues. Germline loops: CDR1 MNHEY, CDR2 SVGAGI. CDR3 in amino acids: CASSLQGYEGNEAFF. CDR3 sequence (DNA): TGTGCCAGCAGTCTCCAAGGGTATGAGGGTAATGAAGCTTTCTTT.

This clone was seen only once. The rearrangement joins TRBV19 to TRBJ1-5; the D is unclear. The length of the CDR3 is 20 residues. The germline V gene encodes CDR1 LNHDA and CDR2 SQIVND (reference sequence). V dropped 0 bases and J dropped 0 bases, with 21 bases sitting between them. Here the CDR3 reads CASSIDTVKQYWGSNQPQHF. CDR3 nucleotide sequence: TGTGCCAGTAGTATAGACACAGTGAAGCAATATTGGGGTAGCAATCAGCCCCAGCATTTT. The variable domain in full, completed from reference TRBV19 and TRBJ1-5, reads DGGITQSPKYLFRKEGQNVTLSCEQNLNHDAMYWYRQDPGQGLRLIYYSQIVNDFQKGDIAEGYSVSREKKESFPLTVTSAQKNPTAFYLCASSIDTVKQYWGSNQPQHFGDGTRLSIL.

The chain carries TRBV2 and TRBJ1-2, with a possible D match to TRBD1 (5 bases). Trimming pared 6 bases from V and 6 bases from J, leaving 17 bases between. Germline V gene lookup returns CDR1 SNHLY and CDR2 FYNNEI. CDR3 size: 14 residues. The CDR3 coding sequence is TGTGCCAGCAGGTTGGACATTTCAGAGGATGGCTACACCTTC. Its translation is CASRLDISEDGYTF. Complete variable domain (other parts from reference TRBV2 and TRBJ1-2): EPEVTQTPSHQVTQMGQEVILRCVPISNHLYFYWYRQILGQKVEFLVSFYNNEISEKSEIFDDQFSVERPDGSNFTLKIRSTKLEDSAMYFCASRLDISEDGYTFGSGTRLTVV.

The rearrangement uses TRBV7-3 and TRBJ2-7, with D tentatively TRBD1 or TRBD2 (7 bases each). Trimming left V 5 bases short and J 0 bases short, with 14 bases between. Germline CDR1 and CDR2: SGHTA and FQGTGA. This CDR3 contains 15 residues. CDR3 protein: CASSASGTDSYEQYF. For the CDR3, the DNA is TGTGCCAGCAGCGCCAGCGGGACAGACTCCTACGAGCAGTACTTC.

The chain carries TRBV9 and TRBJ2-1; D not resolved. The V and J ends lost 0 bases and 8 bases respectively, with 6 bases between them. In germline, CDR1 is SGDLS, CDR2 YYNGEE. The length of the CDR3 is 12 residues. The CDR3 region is CASSVGSYEQFF. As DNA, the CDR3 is TGTGCCAGCAGCGTAGGGAGTTATGAGCAGTTCTTC.

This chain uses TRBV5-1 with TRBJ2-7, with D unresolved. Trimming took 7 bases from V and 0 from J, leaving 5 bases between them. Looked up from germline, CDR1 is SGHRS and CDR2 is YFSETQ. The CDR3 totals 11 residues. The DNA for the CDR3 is TGCGCCAGCTCAGGCTCCTACGAGCAGTACTTC. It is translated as CASSGSYEQYF.

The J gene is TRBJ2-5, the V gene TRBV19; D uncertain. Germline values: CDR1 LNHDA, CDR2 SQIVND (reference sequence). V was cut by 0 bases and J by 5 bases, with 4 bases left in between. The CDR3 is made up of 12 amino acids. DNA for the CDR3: TGTGCCAGTAGTATAGAGGAGGAGACCCAGTACTTC. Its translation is CASSIEEETQYF.

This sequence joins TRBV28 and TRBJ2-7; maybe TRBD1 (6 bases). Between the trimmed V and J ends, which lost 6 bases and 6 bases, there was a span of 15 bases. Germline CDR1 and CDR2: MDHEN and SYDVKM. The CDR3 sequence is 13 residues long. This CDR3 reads CASSPLTGFEQYF. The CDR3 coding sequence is TGTGCCAGCAGCCCTCTAACAGGGTTCGAGCAGTACTTC.

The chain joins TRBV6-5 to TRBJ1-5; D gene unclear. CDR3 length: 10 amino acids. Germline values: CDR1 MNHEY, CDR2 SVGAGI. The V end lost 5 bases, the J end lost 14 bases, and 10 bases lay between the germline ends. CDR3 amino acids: CASSEVPKHF. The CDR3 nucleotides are TGTGCCAGCAGTGAGGTTCCTAAGCATTTT.

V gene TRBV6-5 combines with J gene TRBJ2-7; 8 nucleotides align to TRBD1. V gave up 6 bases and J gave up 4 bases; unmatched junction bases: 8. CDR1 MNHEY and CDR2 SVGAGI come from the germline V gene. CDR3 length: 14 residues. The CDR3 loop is CASSRGQGGYEQYF. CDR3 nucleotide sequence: TGTGCCAGCAGCCGCGGACAGGGTGGGTACGAGCAGTACTTC.

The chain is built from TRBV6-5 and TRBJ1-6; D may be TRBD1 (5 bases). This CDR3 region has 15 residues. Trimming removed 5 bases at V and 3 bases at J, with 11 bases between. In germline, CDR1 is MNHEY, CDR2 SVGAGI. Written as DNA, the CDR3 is TGTGCCAGCAGTCCCGACAGAAACTATAATTCACCCCTCCACTTT. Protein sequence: CASSPDRNYNSPLHF.

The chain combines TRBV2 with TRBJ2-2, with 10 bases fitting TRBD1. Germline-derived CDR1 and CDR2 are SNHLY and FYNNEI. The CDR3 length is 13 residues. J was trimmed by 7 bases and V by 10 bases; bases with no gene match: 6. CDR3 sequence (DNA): TGTGCCATATTGACAGGGGGCATCGGGGAGCTGTTTTTT. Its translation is CAILTGGIGELFF.

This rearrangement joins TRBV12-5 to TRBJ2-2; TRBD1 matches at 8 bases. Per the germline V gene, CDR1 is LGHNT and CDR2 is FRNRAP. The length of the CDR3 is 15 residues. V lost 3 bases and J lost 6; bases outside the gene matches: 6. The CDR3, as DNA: TGTGCTAGTGGTTTACGGGACAGGACGCCCGGGGAGCTGTTTTTT. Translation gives CASGLRDRTPGELFF.

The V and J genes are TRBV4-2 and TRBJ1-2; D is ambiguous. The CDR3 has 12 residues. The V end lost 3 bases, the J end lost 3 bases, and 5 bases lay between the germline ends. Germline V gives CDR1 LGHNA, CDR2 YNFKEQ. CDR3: CASSHQDYGYTF. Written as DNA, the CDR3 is TGTGCCAGCAGCCATCAGGACTATGGCTACACCTTC.

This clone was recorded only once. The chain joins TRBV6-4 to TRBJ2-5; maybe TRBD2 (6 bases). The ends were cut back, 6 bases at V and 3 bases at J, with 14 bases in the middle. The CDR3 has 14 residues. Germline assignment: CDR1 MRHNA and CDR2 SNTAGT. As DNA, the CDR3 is TGTGCCAGCAGGCCCGGGACTTCCGAAGAGACCCAGTACTTC. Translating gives CASRPGTSEETQYF.

The CDR3 DNA is TGTGCCAGCGGAGGGGATCAGGGAGGAAACGAGCAGTACTTC. This translates into CASGGDQGGNEQYF. This rearrangement joins TRBV28 to TRBJ2-7; weak D call: TRBD2 (6 bases). V lost 8 bases and J 5 bases, leaving 19 bases between the germline ends. The length of the CDR3 is 14 residues. Germline V lookup: CDR1 MDHEN, CDR2 SYDVKM.

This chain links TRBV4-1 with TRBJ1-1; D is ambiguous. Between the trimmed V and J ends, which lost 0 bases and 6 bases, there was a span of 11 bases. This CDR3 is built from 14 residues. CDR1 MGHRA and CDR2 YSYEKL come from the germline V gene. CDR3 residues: CASSQEARISEAFF. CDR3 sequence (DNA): TGCGCCAGCAGCCAAGAGGCTCGGATCTCTGAAGCTTTCTTT.

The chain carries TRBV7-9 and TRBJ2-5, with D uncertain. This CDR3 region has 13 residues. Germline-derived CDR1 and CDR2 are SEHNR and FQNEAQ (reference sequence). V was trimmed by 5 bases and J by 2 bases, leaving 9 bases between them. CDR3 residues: CASSLDVQETQYF. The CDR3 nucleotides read TGTGCCAGCAGCCTGGACGTTCAAGAGACCCAGTACTTC.